These 7 T cell receptor beta chains share one sample of origin, sequenced in a study of control samples from healthy donors and cancer patients. Assay: immunoSEQ multiplex PCR; the TCRdb copy retains only in-frame clones and omits some. The sample has around 75,000 clones, 85% to 95% seen once. The sample consisted of blood. Receptors were obtained from a woman aged 60-75 years in good health.

The chain has TRBV19 and TRBJ2-2; 8 bases are shared with TRBD2. This CDR3 contains 18 residues. V lost 4 bases to trimming and J lost 4 bases; unmatched junction nucleotides: 14. Germline CDR1 LNHDA, CDR2 SQIVND (reference sequence). CDR3 sequence reads: CASSRDPSASGFTGELFF. The CDR3 DNA follows: TGTGCCAGTAGTAGGGATCCGAGTGCTAGCGGGTTCACCGGGGAGCTGTTTTTT.

This clone was observed a few times. DNA for the CDR3: TGTGCCAGCAGTGCCAGGGTTTTGAACACTGAAGCTTTCTTT. Translated: CASSARVLNTEAFF. The chain recombines TRBV2 with TRBJ1-1; D might be TRBD1 (5 bases). This CDR3 spans 14 amino acids. V lost 4 bases and J lost 0, with 9 bases in between. CDR1 is SNHLY, CDR2 FYNNEI, per germline. Drawing the rest from reference TRBV2 and TRBJ1-1, the complete variable domain is EPEVTQTPSHQVTQMGQEVILRCVPISNHLYFYWYRQILGQKVEFLVSFYNNEISEKSEIFDDQFSVERPDGSNFTLKIRSTKLEDSAMYFCASSARVLNTEAFFGQGTRLTVV.

The chain recombines TRBV10-3 with TRBJ1-5, with a tentative D call TRBD1 (6 bases). The germline CDR1 and CDR2 sequences are ENHRY and SYGVKD. This CDR3 has 15 amino acids. V was shortened by 10 bases and J by 2 bases, with 18 bases between the two germline ends. The DNA of the CDR3 is TGTGCCACAAGCCTTCAGGGGTTCGGCAATCAGCCCCAGCATTTT. Its translation: CATSLQGFGNQPQHF.

The CDR3 nucleotides are TGTGCCAGCAGAGGGGGGGGTACAGGGCCGGATGGCTACACCTTC. Its protein product is CASRGGGTGPDGYTF. V and J are TRBV6-5 and TRBJ1-2, with D possibly matching TRBD1 (6 bases). Germline values: CDR1 MNHEY, CDR2 SVGAGI. Trimming took 6 bases from V and 6 from J, leaving 20 bases between them. CDR3 length: 15 residues.

This chain links TRBV4-1 with TRBJ2-1; D not certain. The germline V gene encodes CDR1 MGHRA and CDR2 YSYEKL. Trimming pared 1 base from V and 4 bases from J, leaving 14 bases between. The CDR3 is 16 amino acids. CDR3 nucleotides: TGCGCCAGCAGCCAAGTAGATCTAGTAGAGTACAATGAGCAGTTCTTC. Protein product: CASSQVDLVEYNEQFF.

This chain uses TRBV5-1 with TRBJ2-1; D unclear. This CDR3 has 14 residues. Trimming shortened V by 0 bases and J by 3 bases, and 7 bases separated the two germline ends. In germline, CDR1 is SGHRS, CDR2 YFSETQ. The CDR3 sequence is CASSLDSVYNEQFF. The CDR3 DNA sequence: TGCGCCAGCAGCTTGGACAGCGTCTACAATGAGCAGTTCTTC.

V is TRBV30 and J is TRBJ1-4; D not resolved. Per the germline V gene, CDR1 is GTSNPN and CDR2 is SVGIG (reference sequence). The CDR3 extends over 18 amino acids. Trimming removed 0 bases at V and 1 base at J, with 18 bases between. The CDR3 DNA reads as TGTGCCTGGAGTGTTCCCGGGTTATCTCTGAGAACTAATGAAAAACTGTTTTTT. It is translated as CAWSVPGLSLRTNEKLFF.